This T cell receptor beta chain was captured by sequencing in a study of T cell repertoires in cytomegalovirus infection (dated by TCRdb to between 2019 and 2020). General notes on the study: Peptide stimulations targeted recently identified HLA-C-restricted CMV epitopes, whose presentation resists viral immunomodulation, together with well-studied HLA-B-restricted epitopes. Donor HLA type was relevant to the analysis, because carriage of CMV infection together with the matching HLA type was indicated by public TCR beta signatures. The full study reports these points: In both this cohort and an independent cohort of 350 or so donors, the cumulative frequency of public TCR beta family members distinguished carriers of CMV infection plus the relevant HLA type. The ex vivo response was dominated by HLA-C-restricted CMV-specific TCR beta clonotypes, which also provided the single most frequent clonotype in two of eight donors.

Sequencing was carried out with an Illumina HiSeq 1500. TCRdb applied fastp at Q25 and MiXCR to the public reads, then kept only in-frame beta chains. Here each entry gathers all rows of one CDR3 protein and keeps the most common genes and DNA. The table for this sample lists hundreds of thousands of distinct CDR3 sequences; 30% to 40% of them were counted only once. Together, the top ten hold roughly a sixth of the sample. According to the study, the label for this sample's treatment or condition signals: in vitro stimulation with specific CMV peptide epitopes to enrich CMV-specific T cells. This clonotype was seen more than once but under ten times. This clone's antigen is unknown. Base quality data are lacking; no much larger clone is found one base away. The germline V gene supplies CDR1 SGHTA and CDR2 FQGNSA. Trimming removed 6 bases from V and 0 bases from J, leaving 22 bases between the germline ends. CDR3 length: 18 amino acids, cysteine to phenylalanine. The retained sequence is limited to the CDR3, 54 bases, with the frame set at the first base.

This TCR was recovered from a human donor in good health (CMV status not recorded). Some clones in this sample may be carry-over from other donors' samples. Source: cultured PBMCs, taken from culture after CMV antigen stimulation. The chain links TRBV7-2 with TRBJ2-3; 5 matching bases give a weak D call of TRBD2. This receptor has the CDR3 CASRKSAGGDDSTDTQYF. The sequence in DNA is TGTGCCAGCAGGAAATCTGCGGGTGGCGACGATAGCACAGATACGCAGTATTTT.